The 26 T cell receptor beta chains given below trace back to one sample, sequenced in a study of vaccination and CD4 T cells after COVID-19. These receptors have no identified antigens. The sample's treatment: approximately nine-day PBMC culture with coronavirus spike peptide pools or control peptides (ViraFEST assay). The Oncomine TCR Beta short-read assay sequenced DNA from cultured CD4+ T cells. TCRdb processed the PCR reads anew with MiXCR; each CDR3 protein has one entry. The profile shows around 19,000 distinct CDR3 sequences, approximately 48% of them singletons. Sequences were obtained from CD4+ T cells from blood, cultured in vitro. Receptor source: a human donor who had recovered from COVID-19.

V is TRBV20-1 and J is TRBJ2-7; D unclear. The CDR3 contains 13 residues. The germline CDR1 and CDR2 sequences are DFQATT and SNEGSKA (reference sequence). The ends were cut back, 4 bases at V and 6 bases at J, with 16 bases in the middle. The CDR3 nucleotides are TGCAGTGCTATGGGATTTGGGTCCCTCGAGCAGTACTTC. Residues: CSAMGFGSLEQYF.

The CDR3 nucleotides are TGTGCCACCGAGGGGGCTAGCACAGATACGCAGTATTTT. Its translation: CATEGASTDTQYF. J is TRBJ2-3 and V is TRBV24-1, with TRBD1 matching 7 bases. CDR1 is KGHDR, CDR2 SFDVKD, per germline. The CDR3 consists of 13 residues. The junction had 2 bases not matched to a gene; V was cut back by 9 bases and J by 0 bases.

V is TRBV30 and J is TRBJ1-1; possibly TRBD1 for D (5 bases). The germline V gene has CDR1 GTSNPN and CDR2 SVGIG (reference sequence). The CDR3 is 14 residues long. Trimming shortened V by 4 bases and J by 4 bases, and 16 bases separated the two germline ends. DNA for the CDR3: TGTGCCTGGATCAGAGGAGGGGTTGGCACTGAAGCTTTCTTT. Translated, it gives CAWIRGGVGTEAFF.

This sequence joins TRBV12-5 and TRBJ2-1; tentatively, D is TRBD2 (6 bases). Germline V CDR1 and CDR2: LGHNT, FRNRAP. This CDR3 region has 16 residues. Trimming removed 5 bases from V and 1 base from J, with 15 bases in between. The CDR3 DNA reads as TGTGCTAGTGGTCAGACTAGAGGCGGGTCCTACAATGAGCAGTTCTTC. Residues: CASGQTRGGSYNEQFF. Looking up the rest from reference TRBV12-5 and TRBJ2-1 gives the full variable domain: DARVTQTPRHKVTEMGQEVTMRCQPILGHNTVFWYRQTMMQGLELLAYFRNRAPLDDSGMPKDRFSAEMPDATLATLKIQPSEPRDSAVYFCASGQTRGGSYNEQFFGPGTRLTVL.

The chain uses TRBV27 and TRBJ1-2; D gene uncertain. Trimming shortened V by 5 bases and J by 7 bases, and 17 bases separated the two germline ends. This CDR3 region has 14 residues. Germline CDR1 MNHEY, CDR2 SMNVEV (reference sequence). CDR3 in DNA: TGTGCCAGCAGTCCTAACCCGATTTCGAGTGGCTACACCTTC. Translated: CASSPNPISSGYTF.

The CDR3 DNA sequence: TGTGCCTGGAGTATGGGGGTCATGAACACTGAAGCTTTCTTT. Amino acid sequence: CAWSMGVMNTEAFF. The chain links TRBV30 to TRBJ1-1, with D perhaps TRBD1 (5 bases). V gave up 2 bases and J gave up 0 bases, with 10 bases separating them. The CDR3 length is 14 residues. Germline CDR1 reads GTSNPN; CDR2 reads SVGIG (reference sequence).

This chain joins TRBV3-1 and TRBJ2-3; D is uncertain. Looked up from germline, CDR1 is LGHDT and CDR2 is YNNKEL (reference sequence). V was clipped by 2 bases and J by 0 bases, with 0 bases between them. CDR3 length equals 12 residues. DNA of the CDR3: TGTGCCAGCAGCCAAAGCACAGATACGCAGTATTTT. It yields the protein CASSQSTDTQYF.

This clonotype has only a few counts. This chain links TRBV7-2 with TRBJ1-1; possible D gene TRBD1, 5 bases. V lost 5 bases, J lost 7 bases, and 14 bases lay in between. The CDR3 has 13 residues. From germline, CDR1 is SGHTA and CDR2 FQGNSA. The CDR3 loop reads CASSVGRGVEAFF. The CDR3 nucleotides read TGTGCCAGCAGCGTCGGGCGGGGGGTTGAAGCTTTCTTT.

The chain employs TRBV20-1 and TRBJ2-3, with 7 positions matching TRBD2. The CDR3 has 15 amino acids. Per germline, CDR1 DFQATT and CDR2 SNEGSKA (reference sequence). After removal of 3 bases from V and 2 bases from J, the junction contained 8 bases not matched to a gene. The CDR3 reads CSARKAAGDTDTQYF. The CDR3, as DNA: TGCAGTGCTAGGAAAGCTGCGGGAGACACAGATACGCAGTATTTT.

The V gene is TRBV6-1, the J gene TRBJ2-5; D perhaps matches TRBD2 (6 bases). The CDR3 contains 14 residues. The germline gives CDR1 MNHNS, CDR2 SASEGT. V was clipped by 6 bases and J by 0 bases, with 11 bases between them. DNA for the CDR3: TGTGCCAGCAGAAGTAGCGGATACCAAGAGACCCAGTACTTC. Translating gives CASRSSGYQETQYF.

The V call is TRBV25-1, the J call TRBJ1-1; 7 bases line up with TRBD1. The V and J ends lost 7 bases and 1 base, in that order; junction bases with no gene match: 3. The length of the CDR3 is 13 residues. Germline CDR1 and CDR2: MGHDK and SYGVNS. The CDR3 sequence is CASIRGGNTEAFF. For the CDR3, the DNA is TGTGCCAGCATCAGGGGGGGGAACACTGAAGCTTTCTTT. The entire variable domain, with the rest obtained from reference TRBV25-1 and TRBJ1-1, is as follows: EADIYQTPRYLVIGTGKKITLECSQTMGHDKMYWYQQDPGMELHLIHYSYGVNSTEKGDLSSESTVSRIRTEHFPLTLESARPSHTSQYLCASIRGGNTEAFFGQGTRLTVV.

The chain is built from TRBV5-1 and TRBJ2-5, with D unclear. There are 14 residues in the CDR3. From germline, CDR1 is SGHRS and CDR2 YFSETQ. V was pared by 0 bases and J by 4 bases, with 10 bases between. The CDR3 coding sequence is TGCGCCAGCAGCTTGGCCCGGCGGTTAGAGACCCAGTACTTC. Translating gives CASSLARRLETQYF.

This clonotype was counted only a few times. The chain couples TRBV29-1 to TRBJ1-3; unclear D gene. CDR1 and CDR2 (germline): SQVTM, ANQGSEA. The CDR3 has 13 amino acids. V was shortened by 7 bases and J by 0 bases, with 10 bases between the two germline ends. Here the CDR3 DNA reads TGCAGCGCTGGAGGGAGCTCTGGAAACACCATATATTTT. It translates to CSAGGSSGNTIYF.

V usage is TRBV4-1 and J usage is TRBJ1-2, with 7 bases aligning to TRBD1. V was clipped by 1 base and J by 3 bases; unmatched bases: 8. CDR1 and CDR2 (germline): MGHRA, YSYEKL. The CDR3 spans 16 residues. The CDR3 DNA sequence: TGCGCCAGCAGCCAAGGTCTGACAGGGCCGGACTATGGCTACACCTTC. It translates to CASSQGLTGPDYGYTF.

This CDR3 reads CASSLAPYETQYF. The CDR3 region has the DNA TGCGCCAGCAGCTTGGCGCCATATGAGACCCAGTACTTC. The V gene is TRBV5-1, the J gene TRBJ2-5; D gene ambiguous. CDR3 size: 13 residues. V lost 0 bases, J lost 5 bases, and 8 bases lay in between. CDR1 and CDR2 (germline): SGHRS, YFSETQ.

This clonotype was counted only a few times. This rearrangement joins TRBV19 to TRBJ2-7; D is perhaps TRBD2 (6 bases). The CDR3 is 16 amino acids. Trimming took 3 bases from V and 2 from J, leaving 17 bases between them. CDR1 is LNHDA and CDR2 is SQIVND in the germline V gene (reference sequence). CDR3 region: CASSMGWVAVTYEQYF. CDR3 DNA: TGTGCCAGTAGTATGGGTTGGGTAGCGGTTACCTACGAGCAGTACTTC.

This chain uses TRBV19 with TRBJ2-2; 7 bases agree with TRBD2. CDR1 and CDR2 (germline): LNHDA, SQIVND (reference sequence). The CDR3 totals 16 residues. V gave up 3 bases and J gave up 0 bases; unmatched junction bases: 4. Written as DNA, the CDR3 is TGTGCCAGTAGTATCGCTAGCGGCCCGAACACCGGGGAGCTGTTTTTT. This gives the protein CASSIASGPNTGELFF.

This clonotype was detected only once. The rearrangement joins TRBV7-2 to TRBJ2-1; 9 positions match TRBD2. V shed 5 bases and J 8 bases; nucleotides not matched to a gene: 7. This CDR3 has 14 residues. Looked up from germline, CDR1 is SGHTA and CDR2 is FQGNSA. CDR3 bases: TGTGCCAGCAGCACCTATAGCGGGAGAGATGAGCAGTTCTTC. Protein: CASSTYSGRDEQFF.

This sequence joins TRBV4-1 and TRBJ1-2; D not resolved. Trimming pared 0 bases from V and 4 bases from J, leaving 15 bases between. The CDR3 sequence is 16 residues long. The germline V gene encodes CDR1 MGHRA and CDR2 YSYEKL. The CDR3: CASSQDWTGRGYGYTF. The DNA for the CDR3 is TGCGCCAGCAGCCAAGATTGGACGGGCCGTGGCTATGGCTACACCTTC.

The chain combines TRBV28 with TRBJ2-7, with 7 bases aligning to TRBD2. CDR3 size: 15 residues. The germline CDR1 and CDR2 sequences are MDHEN and SYDVKM. V lost 3 bases, J lost 0 bases, and 5 bases stayed unmatched. The CDR3 DNA reads TGTGCCAGCAGTTTGGGGGGGAAGGACTCCTACGAGCAGTACTTC. This gives the protein CASSLGGKDSYEQYF.

This clonotype was seen once. V and J are TRBV10-1 and TRBJ2-7; possible D gene TRBD2, 6 bases. This CDR3 is built from 15 residues. V was pared by 0 bases and J by 3 bases, with 12 bases between. Germline CDR1 reads WNHNN; CDR2 reads SYGVQD (reference sequence). The CDR3 spells CASSESGGNFYEQYF. CDR3 DNA sequence: TGCGCCAGCAGTGAGTCAGGAGGGAACTTCTACGAGCAGTACTTC.

This chain uses TRBV6-1 with TRBJ1-3; 7 bases fit TRBD1. Germline CDR1 MNHNS, CDR2 SASEGT. The V gene end was trimmed by 7 bases and the J gene end by 0 bases; junction bases not matched to a gene: 9. The CDR3 runs 16 residues. The CDR3 region is CASNRMTGSSGNTIYF. CDR3 coding DNA: TGTGCCAGCAACAGAATGACAGGGAGCTCTGGAAACACCATATATTTT.

V gene TRBV18 combines with J gene TRBJ2-7; a weak D match, TRBD1 (5 bases). Per the germline V gene, CDR1 is KGHSH and CDR2 is LQKENI. The ends were cut back, 5 bases at V and 2 bases at J, with 10 bases in the middle. CDR3 length: 13 residues. DNA for the CDR3: TGTGCCAGCTCAGTAGACAGCCCCTACGAGCAGTACTTC. It encodes CASSVDSPYEQYF.

The CDR3 sequence is CASSRTTGNTIYF. As DNA, the CDR3 is TGCGCCAGCAGCCGGACTACTGGAAACACCATATATTTT. The J gene is TRBJ1-3, the V gene TRBV5-1; D unresolved. The germline V gene encodes CDR1 SGHRS and CDR2 YFSETQ. CDR3 length: 13 amino acids. With 4 bases removed from V and 2 bases from J, the gap between germline ends came to 7 bases.

This chain uses TRBV20-1 with TRBJ2-1; D ambiguous. V lost 4 bases and J lost 0, with 10 bases in between. Germline values: CDR1 DFQATT, CDR2 SNEGSKA (reference sequence). CDR3 length: 14 residues. CDR3: CSATLDSSYNEQFF. DNA for the CDR3: TGCAGTGCTACGCTAGATAGCTCCTACAATGAGCAGTTCTTC.

This clonotype showed up just a few times. J is TRBJ2-5 and V is TRBV2; 11 bases map to TRBD2. This CDR3 comprises 18 residues. Germline-derived CDR1 and CDR2 are SNHLY and FYNNEI. The junction had 16 bases not matched to a gene; V was cut back by 5 bases and J by 5 bases. The CDR3 nucleotides are TGTGCCAGCAGTCCCAATCTACTAGCGGGAGACCCCCCGGAGACCCAGTACTTC. Protein sequence: CASSPNLLAGDPPETQYF.